Listed here are 5 T cell receptor beta chains from one sample, sequenced in a study of blood T cell repertoires in COVID-19. Libraries were prepared by immunoSEQ multiplex PCR; TCRdb keeps only in-frame clonotypes and omits some of them. This sample has 25,000 to 30,000 clones; approximately 84% occur once, and the top ten carry around half. The sequenced material came from peripheral blood. These receptors all come from a man over 45 with active or convalescent COVID-19.

V is TRBV7-8 and J is TRBJ1-2; possible D gene TRBD1, 6 bases. V was clipped by 4 bases and J by 8 bases, with 20 bases between them. The CDR3 spans 15 residues. Germline-derived CDR1 and CDR2 are SGHVS and FQNEAQ. DNA of the CDR3: TGTGCCAGCAGCTCCACGAGGGGGGGGCTGCGGGGCTACACCTTC. This gives the protein CASSSTRGGLRGYTF.

This sequence joins TRBV7-9 and TRBJ2-7; tentatively, D is TRBD1 (6 bases). V gave up 10 bases and J gave up 2 bases, with 18 bases separating them. This CDR3 comprises 14 residues. Germline V gives CDR1 SEHNR, CDR2 FQNEAQ (reference sequence). The CDR3 is CATPVGTTTYEQYF. The CDR3 coding sequence is TGTGCCACCCCAGTCGGGACAACTACCTACGAGCAGTACTTC.

The chain has TRBV7-3 and TRBJ2-3, with TRBD2 matching over 9 bases. With 2 bases clipped from V and 5 bases from J, the junction kept 8 bases outside the gene matches. Germline loops: CDR1 SGHTA, CDR2 FQGTGA. The CDR3 runs 16 residues. The CDR3 nucleotides are TGTGCCAGCAGCTTATATGCGGGAGGGAGAGGAGATACGCAGTATTTT. Protein: CASSLYAGGRGDTQYF. The complete variable domain, with remaining parts taken from reference TRBV7-3 and TRBJ2-3, reads GAGVSQTPSNKVTEKGKYVELRCDPISGHTALYWYRQSLGQGPEFLIYFQGTGAADDSGLPNDRFFAVRPEGSVSTLKIQRTERGDSAVYLCASSLYAGGRGDTQYFGPGTRLTVL.

The chain joins TRBV5-4 to TRBJ1-4, with 7 bases aligning to TRBD1. This CDR3 contains 14 residues. V lost 4 bases and J lost 5; bases outside the gene matches: 5. Germline V CDR1 and CDR2: SGHNT, YYREEE (reference sequence). CDR3 sequence: CASSPDRTNEKLFF. Here the CDR3 DNA reads TGTGCCAGCAGCCCGGACAGGACAAATGAAAAACTGTTTTTT.

The CDR3 DNA sequence: TGCGCCAGCAGCTTGGCGCTAGCGGGAGTCCCCGAGCAGTACTTC. It specifies CASSLALAGVPEQYF. The chain joins TRBV5-1 to TRBJ2-7, with TRBD2 identical over 10 bases. The CDR3 extends over 15 amino acids. Per germline, CDR1 SGHRS and CDR2 YFSETQ. V gave up 0 bases and J gave up 6 bases; unmatched junction bases: 6.